These 15 T cell receptor beta chains were sequenced from one sample in a study of cytomegalovirus exposure and HLA in healthy donors (dated by TCRdb to 2017 to 2019). Libraries were prepared through the immunoSEQ multiplex PCR assay. A mixture of 60 forward primers for TCR Vbeta segments and 13 reverse primers for TCR Jbeta segments was used in the multiplex PCR. The clones in this table, taken by TCRdb from immuneACCESS, are in-frame only. Not every clone is retained; where verified, under half of the shortfall comes from an unresolved V gene, and the cause of the rest is unknown. This sample lists roughly 170,000 clones; under 90% were detected once. Under 5% of the sample goes to the ten largest clones. The sample was PBMCs. These receptors all come from a man between 18 and 35 years old in good health and CMV-seronegative.

The chain has TRBV11-1 and TRBJ2-7, with D possibly TRBD1 on 6 matching bases. Trimming left V 2 bases short and J 2 bases short, with 7 bases between. CDR3 size: 13 residues. In germline, CDR1 is SGHAT, CDR2 FQDESV (reference sequence). CDR3 sequence reads: CASSLRTAYEQYF. The CDR3 nucleotides read TGTGCCAGCAGCTTAAGGACAGCCTACGAGCAGTACTTC.

The chain has TRBV5-1 and TRBJ1-2; D is unclear. The CDR3 is 12 residues long. Per germline, CDR1 SGHRS and CDR2 YFSETQ. Between the trimmed V and J ends, which lost 1 base and 7 bases, there was a span of 8 bases. CDR3 sequence reads: CASSLLTGGYTF. DNA of the CDR3: TGCGCCAGCAGCTTGCTTACCGGTGGCTACACCTTC.

The CDR3 DNA reads as TGCGCCAGCAGCTTGGCCCTTACTAGCGGGAGTCGAGGGAAAGATACGCAGTATTTT. Its translation: CASSLALTSGSRGKDTQYF. The chain joins TRBV5-1 to TRBJ2-3; 11 bases map to TRBD2. This CDR3 spans 19 amino acids. Germline CDR1 is SGHRS and CDR2 is YFSETQ. V trimming: 0 bases; J trimming: 5 bases; junction bases outside the gene matches: 14. The whole variable domain, filled in from reference TRBV5-1 and TRBJ2-3, reads KAGVTQTPRYLIKTRGQQVTLSCSPISGHRSVSWYQQTPGQGLQFLFEYFSETQRNKGNFPGRFSGRQFSNSRSEMNVSTLELGDSALYLCASSLALTSGSRGKDTQYFGPGTRLTVL.

This clone was seen only a few times. The rearrangement joins TRBV29-1 to TRBJ2-7; TRBD2 matches at 7 bases. Germline CDR1 SQVTM, CDR2 ANQGSEA. Germline trimming cut 6 bases from V and 7 bases from J; bases unmatched to any gene: 15. This CDR3 spans 14 amino acids. CDR3 region: CSVPRGLETGEQYF. The CDR3 DNA is TGCAGCGTGCCGCGTGGACTAGAAACAGGAGAGCAGTACTTC.

The chain links TRBV28 to TRBJ2-1; TRBD2 matches at 10 bases. The CDR3 runs to 14 residues. The trim removed 10 bases at V and 5 bases at J, leaving 8 bases unmatched. Germline assignment: CDR1 MDHEN and CDR2 SYDVKM. The CDR3 here is CATTVAGGDNEQFF. The CDR3, as DNA: TGTGCCACCACTGTAGCGGGAGGCGACAATGAGCAGTTCTTC. The variable domain in full, completed from reference TRBV28 and TRBJ2-1, reads DVKVTQSSRYLVKRTGEKVFLECVQDMDHENMFWYRQDPGLGLRLIYFSYDVKMKEKGDIPEGYSVSREKKERFSLILESASTNQTSMYLCATTVAGGDNEQFFGPGTRLTVL.

This chain joins TRBV7-9 and TRBJ2-7; D is unclear. The V gene lost 3 bases and the J gene lost 0 bases, with 6 bases spanning the gap. The CDR3 has 13 amino acids. Per the germline V gene, CDR1 is SEHNR and CDR2 is FQNEAQ (reference sequence). The CDR3 reads CASSLSYSYEQYF. The CDR3 DNA is TGTGCCAGCAGCTTGAGTTACTCCTACGAGCAGTACTTC.

There are a few counts of this clone. The chain couples TRBV27 to TRBJ2-5; D uncertain. Trimming left V 1 base short and J 8 bases short, with 11 bases between. Germline V CDR1 and CDR2: MNHEY, SMNVEV (reference sequence). The CDR3 is 13 amino acids. CDR3 region: CASSLFEDGTQYF. The CDR3, as DNA: TGTGCCAGCAGTTTATTCGAGGATGGTACCCAGTACTTC.

The V call is TRBV27, the J call TRBJ1-1; possibly TRBD1 for D (5 bases). The germline gives CDR1 MNHEY, CDR2 SMNVEV (reference sequence). V dropped 7 bases and J dropped 4 bases, with 13 bases sitting between them. CDR3 length: 13 amino acids. CDR3 loop: CASKDFGGTEAFF. The CDR3 coding sequence is TGTGCCAGCAAGGATTTCGGGGGCACTGAAGCTTTCTTT.

The chain has TRBV29-1 and TRBJ2-7; D is perhaps TRBD2 (5 bases). Trimming shortened V by 5 bases and J by 4 bases, and 15 bases separated the two germline ends. The CDR3 runs 13 residues. Germline lookup yields CDR1 SQVTM and CDR2 ANQGSEA. CDR3 sequence reads: CSVSRGKAYEQYF. DNA of the CDR3: TGCAGCGTTTCTCGGGGTAAGGCGTACGAGCAGTACTTC.

V is TRBV2 and J is TRBJ2-1; D might be TRBD2 (5 bases). Germline loops: CDR1 SNHLY, CDR2 FYNNEI. The germline V and J ends were trimmed by 0 bases and 10 bases, with 7 bases remaining between them. The CDR3 spans 12 residues. CDR3 loop: CASSEAWEEQFF. The CDR3 nucleotides are TGTGCCAGCAGTGAAGCTTGGGAGGAGCAGTTCTTC.

The chain carries TRBV4-2 and TRBJ2-3; 16 positions agree with TRBD2. The germline CDR1 and CDR2 sequences are LGHNA and YNFKEQ. The CDR3 runs to 20 residues. V shed 0 bases, J shed 2 bases, and the junction held 8 bases outside the gene matches. The DNA for the CDR3 is TGTGCCAGCAGCCAAGACGTTTTTGGGACTAGCGGGAGGGACACAGATACGCAGTATTTT. Amino acids: CASSQDVFGTSGRDTDTQYF.

In this sample, this clone turned up once. The rearrangement joins TRBV4-3 to TRBJ2-1; weak D call: TRBD2 (5 bases). With 0 bases removed from V and 8 bases from J, the gap between germline ends came to 11 bases. The CDR3 contains 14 residues. Germline-derived CDR1 and CDR2 are LGHNA and YSLEER. The CDR3 reads CASSQDWASHEQFF. CDR3 DNA sequence: TGCGCCAGCAGCCAAGATTGGGCTAGCCATGAGCAGTTCTTC.

The chain is built from TRBV7-2 and TRBJ2-5, with TRBD2 matching over 8 bases. In germline, CDR1 is SGHTA, CDR2 FQGNSA. V lost 3 bases to trimming and J lost 5 bases; unmatched junction nucleotides: 5. This CDR3 contains 14 residues. The CDR3 loop is CASSLGLERETQYF. In nucleotides, the CDR3 is TGTGCCAGCAGCTTGGGACTAGAGAGGGAGACCCAGTACTTC.

V is TRBV6-4 and J is TRBJ1-5; no reliable D call. CDR3 length: 13 amino acids. Trimming left V 3 bases short and J 3 bases short, with 6 bases between. Germline CDR1 and CDR2: MRHNA and SNTAGT. The CDR3 sequence is CASSEAHNQPQHF. CDR3 DNA: TGTGCCAGCAGTGAAGCCCACAATCAGCCCCAGCATTTT.

J is TRBJ2-7 and V is TRBV7-9, with 7 bases identical to TRBD1. V gave up 5 bases and J gave up 6 bases; unmatched junction bases: 13. The CDR3 is made up of 15 amino acids. CDR1 and CDR2 from the germline V gene are SEHNR and FQNEAQ (reference sequence). CDR3 in DNA: TGTGCCAGCAGCAACTCCGGGACATCAGGGGGCGAGCAGTACTTC. Translating gives CASSNSGTSGGEQYF.